This TCR beta chain was documented in a study of cytomegalovirus exposure and HLA in healthy donors. Study-level points and caveats: According to a subsequent analysis, TCR clusters identified in the first cohort showed a tendency to co-occur across the approximately 130 validation repertoires.

In the case of this clone: Its cognate antigen is unknown.

Produced via immunoSEQ multiplex PCR; TCRdb's table is partial and in-frame only. This repertoire shows approximately 100,000 clones, less than 90% found once; its top ten account for 1.8%. Among the 110 or so subjects of the validation cohort, separate from the approximately 700-subject first cohort, were the donors. The CDR3 spans 13 residues. The germline CDR1 and CDR2 sequences are PRHDT and FYEKMQ (reference sequence). Trimming took off 3 bases at V and 8 bases at J, with 10 bases between the two ends. This TCR was recovered from a woman younger than 35 in good health and CMV-seropositive. The specimen sequenced was PBMCs. The J gene is TRBJ1-4, the V gene TRBV13, with D unresolved. The CDR3 spells CASSFGSGEKLFF. The CDR3, as DNA: TGTGCCAGCAGCTTTGGGTCGGGGGAAAAACTGTTTTTT. Filled out from reference TRBV13 and TRBJ1-4, the complete variable domain reads AAGVIQSPRHLIKEKRETATLKCYPIPRHDTVYWYQQGPGQDPQFLISFYEKMQSDKGSIPDRFSAQQFSDYHSELNMSSLELGDSALYFCASSFGSGEKLFFGSGTQLSVL.